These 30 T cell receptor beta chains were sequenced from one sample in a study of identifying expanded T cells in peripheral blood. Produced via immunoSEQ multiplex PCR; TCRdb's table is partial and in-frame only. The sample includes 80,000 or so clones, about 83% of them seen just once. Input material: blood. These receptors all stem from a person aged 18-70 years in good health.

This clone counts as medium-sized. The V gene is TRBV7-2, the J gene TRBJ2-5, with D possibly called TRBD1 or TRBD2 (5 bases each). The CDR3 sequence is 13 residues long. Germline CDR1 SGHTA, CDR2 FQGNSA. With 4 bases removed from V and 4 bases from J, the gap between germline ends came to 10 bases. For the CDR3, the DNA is TGTGCCAGCAGCTCCAGAGGGGCAGAGACCCAGTACTTC. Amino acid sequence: CASSSRGAETQYF.

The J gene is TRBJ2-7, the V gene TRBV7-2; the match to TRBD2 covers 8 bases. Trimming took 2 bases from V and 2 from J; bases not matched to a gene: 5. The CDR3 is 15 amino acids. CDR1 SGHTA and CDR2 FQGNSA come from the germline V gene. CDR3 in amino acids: CASSLSGGDPYEQYF. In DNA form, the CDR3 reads TGTGCCAGCAGCTTATCCGGGGGGGACCCCTACGAGCAGTACTTC.

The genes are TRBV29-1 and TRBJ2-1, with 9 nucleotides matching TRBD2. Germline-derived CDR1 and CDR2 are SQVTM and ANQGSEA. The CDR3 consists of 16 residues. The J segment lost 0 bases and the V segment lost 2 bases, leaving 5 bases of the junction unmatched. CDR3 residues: CSVERTSASSYNEQFF. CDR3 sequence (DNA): TGCAGCGTTGAAAGGACTAGCGCGAGCTCCTACAATGAGCAGTTCTTC.

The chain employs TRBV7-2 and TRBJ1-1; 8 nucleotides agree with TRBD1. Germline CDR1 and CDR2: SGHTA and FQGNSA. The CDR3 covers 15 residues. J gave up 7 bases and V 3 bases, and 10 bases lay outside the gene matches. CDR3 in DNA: TGTGCCAGCAGCTTCCCGGACAGGGTAGGTTATGAAGCTTTCTTT. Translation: CASSFPDRVGYEAFF.

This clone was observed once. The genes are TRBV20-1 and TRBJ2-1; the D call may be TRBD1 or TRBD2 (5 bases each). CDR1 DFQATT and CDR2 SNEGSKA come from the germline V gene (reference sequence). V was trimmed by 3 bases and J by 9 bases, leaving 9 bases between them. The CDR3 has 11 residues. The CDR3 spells CSASWGSEQFF. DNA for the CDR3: TGCAGTGCTAGTTGGGGGAGTGAGCAGTTCTTC.

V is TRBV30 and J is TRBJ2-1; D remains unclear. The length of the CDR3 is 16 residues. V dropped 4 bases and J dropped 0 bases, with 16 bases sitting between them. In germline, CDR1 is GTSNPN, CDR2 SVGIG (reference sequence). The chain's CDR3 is CAWNFASQNSYNEQFF. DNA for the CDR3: TGTGCCTGGAACTTCGCTAGTCAGAACTCCTACAATGAGCAGTTCTTC. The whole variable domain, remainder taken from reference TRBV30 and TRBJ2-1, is SQTIHQWPATLVQPVGSPLSLECTVEGTSNPNLYWYRQAAGRGLQLLFYSVGIGQISSEVPQNLSASRPQDRQFILSSKKLLLSDSGFYLCAWNFASQNSYNEQFFGPGTRLTVL.

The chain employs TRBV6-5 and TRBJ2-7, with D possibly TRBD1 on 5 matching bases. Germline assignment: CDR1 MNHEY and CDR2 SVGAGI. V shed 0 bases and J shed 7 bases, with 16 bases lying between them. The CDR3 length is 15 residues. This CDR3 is CASSYSTQGFREQYF. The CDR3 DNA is TGTGCCAGCAGTTACTCGACTCAGGGTTTTAGAGAGCAGTACTTC.

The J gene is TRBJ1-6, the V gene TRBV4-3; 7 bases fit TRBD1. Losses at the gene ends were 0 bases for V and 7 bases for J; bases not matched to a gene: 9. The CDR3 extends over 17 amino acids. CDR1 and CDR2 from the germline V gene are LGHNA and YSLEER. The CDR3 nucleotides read TGCGCCAGCAGCCAAGAAGGAAAGGGGGCTCAGAATTCACCCCTCCACTTT. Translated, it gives CASSQEGKGAQNSPLHF.

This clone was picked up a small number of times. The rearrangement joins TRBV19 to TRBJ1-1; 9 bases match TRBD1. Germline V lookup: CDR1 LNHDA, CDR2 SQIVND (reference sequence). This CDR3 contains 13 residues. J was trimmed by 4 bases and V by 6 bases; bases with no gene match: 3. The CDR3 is CASSNRGLTEAFF. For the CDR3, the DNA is TGTGCCAGTAGCAACAGGGGGCTCACTGAAGCTTTCTTT.

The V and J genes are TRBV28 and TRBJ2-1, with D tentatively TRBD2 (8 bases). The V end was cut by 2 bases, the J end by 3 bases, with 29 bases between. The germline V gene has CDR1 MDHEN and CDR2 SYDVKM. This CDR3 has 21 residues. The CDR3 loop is CASSLRLDRALKREIYNEQFF. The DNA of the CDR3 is TGTGCCAGCAGTTTACGTCTTGACAGGGCATTAAAGCGGGAGATCTACAATGAGCAGTTCTTC. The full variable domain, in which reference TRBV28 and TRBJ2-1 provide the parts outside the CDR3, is DVKVTQSSRYLVKRTGEKVFLECVQDMDHENMFWYRQDPGLGLRLIYFSYDVKMKEKGDIPEGYSVSREKKERFSLILESASTNQTSMYLCASSLRLDRALKREIYNEQFFGPGTRLTVL.

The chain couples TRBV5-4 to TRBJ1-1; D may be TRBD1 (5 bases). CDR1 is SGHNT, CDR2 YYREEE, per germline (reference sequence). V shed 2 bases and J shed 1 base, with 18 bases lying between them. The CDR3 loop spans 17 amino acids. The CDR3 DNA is TGTGCCAGCAGCTTCGATTCCAGGGCCCGGAAGAACACTGAAGCTTTCTTT. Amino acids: CASSFDSRARKNTEAFF.

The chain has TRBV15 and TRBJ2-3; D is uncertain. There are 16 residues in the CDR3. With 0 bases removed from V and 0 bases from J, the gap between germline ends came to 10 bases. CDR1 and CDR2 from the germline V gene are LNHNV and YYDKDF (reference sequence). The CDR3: CATSREGIPSTDTQYF. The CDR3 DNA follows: TGTGCCACCAGCAGAGAAGGCATTCCTAGCACAGATACGCAGTATTTT.

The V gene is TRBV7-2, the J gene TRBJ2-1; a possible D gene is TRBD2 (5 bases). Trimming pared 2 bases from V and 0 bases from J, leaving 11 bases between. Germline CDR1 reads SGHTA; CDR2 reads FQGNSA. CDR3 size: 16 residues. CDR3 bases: TGTGCCAGCAGCTTACTCCCCGGGAACTCCTACAATGAGCAGTTCTTC. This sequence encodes CASSLLPGNSYNEQFF.

The DNA of the CDR3 is TGTGCCAGCAGTCCTCAGCGGGGTGAACCTTCTAGGACAGATACGCAGTATTTT. It translates to CASSPQRGEPSRTDTQYF. The chain uses TRBV27 and TRBJ2-3, with 7 bases that match TRBD2. This CDR3 spans 18 amino acids. The junction had 17 bases not matched to a gene; V was cut back by 5 bases and J by 3 bases. Germline V lookup: CDR1 MNHEY, CDR2 SMNVEV (reference sequence).

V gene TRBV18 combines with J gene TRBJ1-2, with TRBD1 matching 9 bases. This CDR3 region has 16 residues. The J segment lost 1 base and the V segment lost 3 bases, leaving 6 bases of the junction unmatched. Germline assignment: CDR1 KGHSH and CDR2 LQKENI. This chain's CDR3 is CASSPLTGGNNYGYTF. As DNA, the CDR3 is TGTGCCAGCTCACCCCTGACAGGGGGGAATAACTATGGCTACACCTTC.

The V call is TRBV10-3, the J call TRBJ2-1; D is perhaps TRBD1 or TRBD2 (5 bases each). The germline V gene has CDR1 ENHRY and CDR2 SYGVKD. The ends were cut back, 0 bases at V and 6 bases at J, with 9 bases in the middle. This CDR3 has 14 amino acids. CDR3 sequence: CAISESRDRNEQFF. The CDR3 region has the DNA TGTGCCATCAGTGAGTCGAGGGACCGCAATGAGCAGTTCTTC.

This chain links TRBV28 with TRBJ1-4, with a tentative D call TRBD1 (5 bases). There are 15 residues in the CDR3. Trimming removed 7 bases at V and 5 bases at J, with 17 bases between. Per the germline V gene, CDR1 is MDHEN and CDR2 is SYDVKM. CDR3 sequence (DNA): TGTGCCAGCACCCGGAATGGGGGGGGAAATGAAAAACTGTTTTTT. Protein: CASTRNGGGNEKLFF.

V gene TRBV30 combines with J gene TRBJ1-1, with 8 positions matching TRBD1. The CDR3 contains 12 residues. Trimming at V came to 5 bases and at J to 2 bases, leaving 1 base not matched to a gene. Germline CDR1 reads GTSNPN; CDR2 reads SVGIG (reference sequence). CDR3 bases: TGTGCCTGGGACAGGGGTAACACTGAAGCTTTCTTT. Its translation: CAWDRGNTEAFF.

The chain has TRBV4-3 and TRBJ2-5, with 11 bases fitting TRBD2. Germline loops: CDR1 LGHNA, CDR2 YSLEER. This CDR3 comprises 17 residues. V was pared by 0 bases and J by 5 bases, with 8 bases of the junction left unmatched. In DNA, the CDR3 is TGCGCCAGCAGCCAAGATGTCACTAGCGGGAGCAGGGAGACCCAGTACTTC. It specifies CASSQDVTSGSRETQYF.

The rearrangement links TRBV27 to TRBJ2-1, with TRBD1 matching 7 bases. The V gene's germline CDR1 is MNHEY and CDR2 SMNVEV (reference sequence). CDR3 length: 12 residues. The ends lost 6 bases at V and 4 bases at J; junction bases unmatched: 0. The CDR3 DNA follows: TGTGCCAGCAGGGGACAGTACAATGAGCAGTTCTTC. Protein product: CASRGQYNEQFF.

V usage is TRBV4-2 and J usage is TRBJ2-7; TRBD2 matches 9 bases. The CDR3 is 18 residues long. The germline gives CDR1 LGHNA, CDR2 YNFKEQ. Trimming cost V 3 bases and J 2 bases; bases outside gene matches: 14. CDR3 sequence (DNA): TGTGCCAGCAGCCAGGGAGGAGGGGGACTAGCTAGCCCCTACGAGCAGTACTTC. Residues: CASSQGGGGLASPYEQYF.

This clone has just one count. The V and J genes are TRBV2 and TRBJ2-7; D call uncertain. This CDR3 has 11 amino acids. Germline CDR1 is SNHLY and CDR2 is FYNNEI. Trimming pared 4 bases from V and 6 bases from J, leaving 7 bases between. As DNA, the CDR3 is TGTGCCAGCAGTGCGGTCTTCGAGCAGTACTTC. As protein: CASSAVFEQYF.

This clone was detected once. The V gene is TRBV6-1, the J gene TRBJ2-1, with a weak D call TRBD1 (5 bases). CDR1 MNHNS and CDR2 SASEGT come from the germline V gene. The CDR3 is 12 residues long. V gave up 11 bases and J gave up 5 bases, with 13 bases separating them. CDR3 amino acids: CAGGMDNNEQFF. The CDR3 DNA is TGTGCCGGTGGTATGGACAACAATGAGCAGTTCTTC.

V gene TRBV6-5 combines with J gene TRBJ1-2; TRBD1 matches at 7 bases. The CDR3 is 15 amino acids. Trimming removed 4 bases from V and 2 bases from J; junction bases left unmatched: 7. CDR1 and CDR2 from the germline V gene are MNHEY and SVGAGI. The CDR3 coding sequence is TGTGCCAGCAGTTGGACAGGTGGGGGAAACTATGGCTACACCTTC. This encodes CASSWTGGGNYGYTF.

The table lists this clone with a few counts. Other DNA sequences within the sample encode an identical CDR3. CDR3 protein: CASSLEQGAGATDTQYF. The CDR3 coding sequence is TGCGCCAGCAGCTTAGAACAGGGAGCGGGTGCCACAGATACGCAGTATTTT. J is TRBJ2-3 and V is TRBV5-1, with D tentatively TRBD1 or TRBD2 (6 bases each). The V end was cut by 2 bases, the J end by 2 bases, with 18 bases between. The CDR3 contains 17 residues. In germline, CDR1 is SGHRS, CDR2 YFSETQ.

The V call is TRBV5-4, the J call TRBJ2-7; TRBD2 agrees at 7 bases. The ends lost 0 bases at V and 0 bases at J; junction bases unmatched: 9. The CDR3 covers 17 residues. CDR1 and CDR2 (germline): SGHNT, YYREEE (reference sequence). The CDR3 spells CASSLGTPSGTSYEQYF. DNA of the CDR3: TGTGCCAGCAGCTTGGGAACCCCTAGCGGAACCTCCTACGAGCAGTACTTC.

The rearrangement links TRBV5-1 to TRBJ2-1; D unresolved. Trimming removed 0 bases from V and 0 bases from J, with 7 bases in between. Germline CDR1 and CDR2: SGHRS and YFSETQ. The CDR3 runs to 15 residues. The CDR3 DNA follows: TGCGCCAGCAGCTTGGACGACAACTCCTACAATGAGCAGTTCTTC. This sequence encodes CASSLDDNSYNEQFF.

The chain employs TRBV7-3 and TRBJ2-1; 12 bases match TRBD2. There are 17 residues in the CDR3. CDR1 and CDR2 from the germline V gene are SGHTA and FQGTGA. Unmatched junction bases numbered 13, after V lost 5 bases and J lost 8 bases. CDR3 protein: CASSPHGLAGPGDEQFF. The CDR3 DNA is TGTGCCAGCAGCCCCCACGGACTAGCGGGACCTGGGGATGAGCAGTTCTTC. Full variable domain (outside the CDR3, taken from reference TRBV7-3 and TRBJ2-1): GAGVSQTPSNKVTEKGKYVELRCDPISGHTALYWYRQSLGQGPEFLIYFQGTGAADDSGLPNDRFFAVRPEGSVSTLKIQRTERGDSAVYLCASSPHGLAGPGDEQFFGPGTRLTVL.

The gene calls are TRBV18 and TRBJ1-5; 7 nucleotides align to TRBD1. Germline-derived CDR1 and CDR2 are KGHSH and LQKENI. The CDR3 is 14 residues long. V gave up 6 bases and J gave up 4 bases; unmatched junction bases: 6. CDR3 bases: TGTGCCAGCTCGCTCGGACAGGCAAATCAGCCCCAGCATTTT. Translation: CASSLGQANQPQHF.

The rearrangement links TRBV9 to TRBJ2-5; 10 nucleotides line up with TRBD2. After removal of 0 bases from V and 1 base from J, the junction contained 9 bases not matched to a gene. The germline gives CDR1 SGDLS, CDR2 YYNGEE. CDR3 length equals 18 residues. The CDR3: CASSVGLAGAWGQETQYF. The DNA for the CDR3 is TGTGCCAGCAGCGTAGGGCTAGCGGGAGCCTGGGGCCAAGAGACCCAGTACTTC.